The entry that follows covers one TCR beta chain sequence. The antigen remains undetermined. With V trimmed by 6 bases and J by 7 bases, 14 bases remained unmatched. Germline V gives CDR1 SNHLY, CDR2 FYNNEI. This CDR3 region has 17 residues. PCR employed 60 Vbeta and 13 Jbeta primers. Assay: immunoSEQ multiplex PCR; the TCRdb copy retains only in-frame clones and omits some. The data hold 130,000 or so clones, with more than 60% observed a single time. This sample stems from a study of cytomegalovirus exposure and HLA in healthy donors. Study conclusions and caveats: In an earlier analysis, in approximately 630 donors, most V segments appeared productive either ~90% or ~30% of the time. In a later analysis, a missense DCLRE1C variant was linked to TCR beta V- and J-gene trimming. Through in vitro validation, three CMV-associated chains were shown to be specific for CMV antigens. Later work associated roughly 17,000 TCR beta sequences with HLA alleles at 0.05 false discovery rate.

The source is a man under 40 in good health and CMV-seronegative. The chain couples TRBV2 to TRBJ2-5; 13 bases map to TRBD2. The sequenced material came from PBMCs. The CDR3 is CASSQYTSGGGGGTQYF. CDR3 DNA: TGTGCCAGCAGCCAATATACTAGCGGGGGGGGAGGGGGGACCCAGTACTTC.